This T cell receptor beta chain was found in a study of control samples from healthy donors and cancer patients. V lost 2 bases, J lost 1 base, and 9 bases lay in between. The CDR3 consists of 14 residues. Germline loops: CDR1 SEHNR, CDR2 FQNEAQ (reference sequence). Clones were read by immunoSEQ multiplex PCR, and TCRdb kept only the in-frame ones, dropping some. This table lists roughly 200,000 clones. Sequenced: blood. The clonotype was recovered from a woman in her 30s in good health. The gene calls are TRBV7-9 and TRBJ2-7; a possible D gene is TRBD1 (5 bases). The CDR3 region has the DNA TGTGCCAGCAGCTTAACCCCAGGGTCCTACGAGCAGTACTTC. Translation: CASSLTPGSYEQYF.